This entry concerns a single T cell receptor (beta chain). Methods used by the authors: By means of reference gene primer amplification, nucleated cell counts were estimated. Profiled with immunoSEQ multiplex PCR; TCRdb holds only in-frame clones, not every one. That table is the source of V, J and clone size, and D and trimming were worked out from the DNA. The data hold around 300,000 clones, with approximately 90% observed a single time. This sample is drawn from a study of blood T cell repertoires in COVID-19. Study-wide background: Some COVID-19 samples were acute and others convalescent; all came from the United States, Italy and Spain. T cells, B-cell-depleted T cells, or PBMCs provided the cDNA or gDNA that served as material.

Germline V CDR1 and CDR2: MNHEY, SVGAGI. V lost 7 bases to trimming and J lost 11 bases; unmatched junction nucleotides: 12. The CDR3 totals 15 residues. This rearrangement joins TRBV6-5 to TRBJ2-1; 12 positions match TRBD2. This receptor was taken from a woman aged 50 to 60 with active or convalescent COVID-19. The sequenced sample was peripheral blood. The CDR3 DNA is TGTGCCAGCATGAAGACGGCTAGCGGGGGGGGTAAGCAGTTCTTC. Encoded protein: CASMKTASGGGKQFF.